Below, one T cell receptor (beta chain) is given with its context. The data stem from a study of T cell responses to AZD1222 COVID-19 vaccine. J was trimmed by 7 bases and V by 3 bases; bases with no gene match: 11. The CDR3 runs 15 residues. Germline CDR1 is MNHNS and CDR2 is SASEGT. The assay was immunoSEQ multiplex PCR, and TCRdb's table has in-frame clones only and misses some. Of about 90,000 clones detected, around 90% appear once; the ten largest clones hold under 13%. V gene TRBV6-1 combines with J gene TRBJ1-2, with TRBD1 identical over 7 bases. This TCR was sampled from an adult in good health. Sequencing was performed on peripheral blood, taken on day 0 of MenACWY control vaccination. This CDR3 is CASSEAGGYGGGYTF. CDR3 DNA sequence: TGTGCCAGCAGTGAGGCAGGGGGGTATGGCGGTGGCTACACCTTC.